The 21 T cell receptor beta chains below all came from one sample that was sequenced in a study of T cells after yellow fever vaccination. Each CDR3 protein is one row after TCRdb ran MiXCR on the 5' RACE reads. The sample yields some 320,000 distinct CDR3 sequences, around 10% seen once. The input for sequencing was CD4+ T cells sorted from PBMCs, taken 45 days after the yellow fever booster vaccination. The receptors here all came from a man aged 18 to 29 who received the YFV17D yellow fever vaccine.

There are many counts of this clonotype. The chain carries TRBV5-1 and TRBJ2-5; a possible D gene is TRBD1 (6 bases). Germline CDR1 reads SGHRS; CDR2 reads YFSETQ. V lost 0 bases, J lost 1 base, and 10 bases lay in between. The CDR3 is 15 residues long. The CDR3 is CASSLGGGLQETQYF. DNA of the CDR3: TGCGCCAGCAGCTTGGGAGGGGGTCTCCAAGAGACCCAGTACTTC.

This clonotype has more than one count but fewer than ten. The chain carries TRBV7-2 and TRBJ1-5; TRBD1 matches at 10 bases. J gave up 7 bases and V 3 bases, and 9 bases lay outside the gene matches. The CDR3 totals 16 residues. Germline values: CDR1 SGHTA, CDR2 FQGNSA. CDR3 in amino acids: CASSFMTGGSAQPQHF. The CDR3 nucleotides read TGTGCCAGCAGCTTCATGACAGGGGGCAGCGCGCAGCCCCAGCATTTT.

The sample holds many counts of this clonotype. This rearrangement joins TRBV7-2 to TRBJ2-3; D perhaps matches TRBD1 (6 bases). This CDR3 has 16 amino acids. V lost 1 base and J 3 bases, leaving 14 bases between the germline ends. From germline, CDR1 is SGHTA and CDR2 FQGNSA. CDR3 in DNA: TGTGCCAGCAGCTTAGTTATGACAGGAATAACAGATACGCAGTATTTT. It codes for CASSLVMTGITDTQYF. Using reference TRBV7-2 and TRBJ2-3 for the parts outside the CDR3, the full variable domain is GAGVSQSPSNKVTEKGKDVELRCDPISGHTALYWYRQSLGQGLEFLIYFQGNSAPDKSGLPSDRFSAERTGGSVSTLTIQRTQQEDSAVYLCASSLVMTGITDTQYFGPGTRLTVL.

This clonotype was recorded a few times. This chain uses TRBV12-3 or TRBV12-4 with TRBJ2-7, with D uncertain. The CDR3 sequence is 12 residues long. V shed 4 bases and J shed 6 bases, with 10 bases lying between them. DNA of the CDR3: TGTGCCAGCAGTTCCGGTTCCGTCGAGCAGTACGTC. It translates to CASSSGSVEQYV.

This clonotype was detected only a few times. The chain combines TRBV12-3 or TRBV12-4 with TRBJ2-1; 8 bases are shared with TRBD2. CDR3 length equals 16 residues. J was trimmed by 4 bases and V by 6 bases; bases with no gene match: 11. CDR3 nucleotides: TGTGCCAGCAGCCCGGGATCGGGGGGGCCGTACAATGAGCAGTTCTTC. Encoded protein: CASSPGSGGPYNEQFF.

This clonotype was detected a few times. The chain couples TRBV10-3 to TRBJ2-5, with 7 positions matching TRBD1. Looked up from germline, CDR1 is ENHRY and CDR2 is SYGVKD. The CDR3 contains 13 residues. V gave up 4 bases and J gave up 5 bases; unmatched junction bases: 4. CDR3 sequence: CAISGQDRETQYF. CDR3 coding DNA: TGTGCCATCAGTGGACAGGACAGGGAGACCCAGTACTTC.

At least ten counts were recorded for this clonotype. The V call is TRBV29-1, the J call TRBJ2-7; D is uncertain. Trimming shortened V by 5 bases and J by 2 bases, and 7 bases separated the two germline ends. The CDR3 totals 11 residues. The germline V gene has CDR1 SQVTM and CDR2 ANQGSEA. The CDR3 nucleotides are TGCAGCGTTAAACAGACCTACGAGCAGTACTTC. This gives the protein CSVKQTYEQYF.

DNA for the CDR3: TGTGCCAGCAGCTTAGGGCAGGGGGCTATAGATACGCAGTATTTT. Residues: CASSLGQGAIDTQYF. This chain links TRBV7-8 with TRBJ2-3; 8 positions match TRBD1. CDR3 length equals 15 residues. V lost 1 base, J lost 5 bases, and 5 bases stayed unmatched. Germline CDR1 is SGHVS and CDR2 is FQNEAQ.

This clonotype was seen a few times. J is TRBJ2-3 and V is TRBV4-1, with D uncertain. The germline V gene has CDR1 MGHRA and CDR2 YSYEKL. The CDR3 has 14 amino acids. V lost 3 bases, J lost 3 bases, and 10 bases lay in between. CDR3 protein: CASSQWGSTDTQYF. The CDR3 bases are TGCGCCAGCAGCCAGTGGGGTTCTACAGATACGCAGTATTTT.

This clonotype has at least ten counts. The chain couples TRBV7-9 to TRBJ2-7; TRBD2 is a possible D gene (6 bases). Germline CDR1 is SEHNR and CDR2 is FQNEAQ (reference sequence). Trimming pared 5 bases from V and 5 bases from J, leaving 16 bases between. The CDR3 sequence is 14 residues long. The CDR3 sequence is CASSPSRSGDEQYF. CDR3 nucleotide sequence: TGTGCCAGCAGCCCCTCGCGGTCGGGAGACGAGCAGTACTTC.

This clonotype came up a few times. J is TRBJ2-1 and V is TRBV7-3; D is unclear. V lost 2 bases and J lost 6, with 11 bases in between. CDR1 SGHTA and CDR2 FQGTGA come from the germline V gene. The CDR3 runs to 14 residues. The CDR3 coding sequence is TGTGCCAGCAGCTTAGGGCCGCCCCCCAATGAGCAGTTCTTC. Protein product: CASSLGPPPNEQFF. The full variable domain, with the rest looked up from reference TRBV7-3 and TRBJ2-1, is GAGVSQTPSNKVTEKGKYVELRCDPISGHTALYWYRQSLGQGPEFLIYFQGTGAADDSGLPNDRFFAVRPEGSVSTLKIQRTERGDSAVYLCASSLGPPPNEQFFGPGTRLTVL.

This clonotype occurred a few times. V and J are TRBV20-1 and TRBJ1-1; the match to TRBD1 covers 9 bases. There are 15 residues in the CDR3. The J segment lost 5 bases and the V segment lost 6 bases, leaving 13 bases of the junction unmatched. The germline V gene has CDR1 DFQATT and CDR2 SNEGSKA (reference sequence). The CDR3 reads CSAPDQGQGGTEAFF. The CDR3 DNA reads as TGCAGTGCCCCCGACCAGGGACAGGGAGGAACTGAAGCTTTCTTT.

This clonotype was counted only a few times. The chain carries TRBV10-3 and TRBJ2-5, with D hard to call. This CDR3 contains 13 residues. Germline CDR1 and CDR2: ENHRY and SYGVKD. V was cut by 0 bases and J by 4 bases, with 6 bases left in between. CDR3: CAISESERETQYF. CDR3 DNA sequence: TGTGCCATCAGTGAGTCGGAGAGAGAGACCCAGTACTTC.

The genes are TRBV24-1 and TRBJ2-5; D remains ambiguous. CDR1 is KGHDR and CDR2 is SFDVKD in the germline V gene. CDR3 length: 13 residues. Deletions cut 4 bases from V and 7 bases from J, with 12 bases between. The CDR3 nucleotides read TGTGCCACCAGTGACCCCAACGACGGGACCCAGTACTTC. This codes for CATSDPNDGTQYF.

This clonotype has a handful of counts. The rearrangement uses TRBV14 and TRBJ2-5; the match to TRBD2 covers 7 bases. J was trimmed by 5 bases and V by 4 bases; bases with no gene match: 7. The CDR3 extends over 14 amino acids. Germline V CDR1 and CDR2: SGHDN, FVKESK. CDR3 in amino acids: CASSPAGYGETQYF. CDR3 nucleotides: TGTGCCAGCAGCCCAGCGGGATATGGGGAGACCCAGTACTTC.

This clonotype has more than one count but fewer than ten. The genes are TRBV7-2 and TRBJ2-5; the match to TRBD2 covers 10 bases. CDR1 is SGHTA, CDR2 FQGNSA, per germline. CDR3 length: 17 amino acids. V shed 2 bases and J 1 base; nucleotides not matched to a gene: 7. The DNA for the CDR3 is TGTGCCAGCAGCTTATGGGCTAGCGGGGGAATCCAAGAGACCCAGTACTTC. Translated: CASSLWASGGIQETQYF.

This chain connects TRBV11-3 to TRBJ2-7, with D perhaps matching TRBD1 (5 bases). V was clipped by 5 bases and J by 0 bases, with 17 bases between them. Looked up from germline, CDR1 is SGHNT and CDR2 is YENEEA. CDR3 size: 16 residues. CDR3 sequence (DNA): TGTGCCAGCAGCCACCCCGGCACAGGTCCCTCCTACGAGCAGTACGTC. Its translation: CASSHPGTGPSYEQYV.

This clonotype was found a few times. The chain links TRBV7-2 to TRBJ1-3; D is perhaps TRBD1 (6 bases). V lost 3 bases to trimming and J lost 8 bases, with 14 bases between them. CDR3 length: 14 residues. Germline assignment: CDR1 SGHTA and CDR2 FQGNSA. The DNA for the CDR3 is TGTGCCAGCAGCTTGAGGGGGATCGATGACACCATATATTTT. Protein product: CASSLRGIDDTIYF.

This clonotype was seen more than once but under ten times. The chain couples TRBV2 to TRBJ1-5, with 9 bases matching TRBD1. The CDR3 is 14 residues long. V lost 6 bases, J lost 5 bases, and 5 bases stayed unmatched. Per germline, CDR1 SNHLY and CDR2 FYNNEI. As DNA, the CDR3 is TGTGCCAGCAGGATTGGACAGGGGCATCAGCCCCAGCATTTT. Its translation is CASRIGQGHQPQHF.

This clonotype has only a few counts. The rearrangement joins TRBV3-1 to TRBJ1-1; 7 bases are a match to TRBD1. The J segment lost 7 bases and the V segment lost 0 bases, leaving 5 bases of the junction unmatched. Germline V lookup: CDR1 LGHDT, CDR2 YNNKEL (reference sequence). This CDR3 has 14 amino acids. The CDR3 region is CASSQEGAGGEAFF. CDR3 DNA: TGTGCCAGCAGCCAAGAAGGGGCAGGGGGTGAAGCTTTCTTT.

In its sample, this clonotype was seen a few times. The rearrangement uses TRBV9 and TRBJ2-1, with D perhaps matching TRBD2 (5 bases). Germline CDR1 is SGDLS and CDR2 is YYNGEE. CDR3 size: 11 residues. V lost 3 bases and J lost 9, with 7 bases in between. The CDR3 loop reads CASSGRGEQFF. As DNA, the CDR3 is TGTGCCAGCAGCGGACGGGGTGAGCAGTTCTTC.